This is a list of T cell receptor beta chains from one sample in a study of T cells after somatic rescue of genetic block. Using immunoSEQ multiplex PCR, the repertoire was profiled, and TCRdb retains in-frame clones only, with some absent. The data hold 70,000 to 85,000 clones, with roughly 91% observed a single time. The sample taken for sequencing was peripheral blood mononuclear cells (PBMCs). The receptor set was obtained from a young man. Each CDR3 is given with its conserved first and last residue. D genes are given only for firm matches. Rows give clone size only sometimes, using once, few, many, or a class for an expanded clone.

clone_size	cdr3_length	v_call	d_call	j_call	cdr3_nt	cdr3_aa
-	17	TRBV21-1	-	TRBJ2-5	TGTGCCAGCAGCAAATTTGCGTATCCGGGACAAAGGGAGACCCAGTACTTC	CASSKFAYPGQRETQYF
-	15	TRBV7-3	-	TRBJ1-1	TGTGCCAGCAGCTCAAACTCCGGGACCGCAAACGAAGCTTTCTTT	CASSSNSGTANEAFF
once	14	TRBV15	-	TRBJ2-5	TGTGCCACCAGCAGGGGTGGGGGGCTCGAGACCCAGTACTTC	CATSRGGGLETQYF
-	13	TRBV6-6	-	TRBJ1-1	TGTGCCAGCAATCCGACGCATGCGGCTGAAGCTTTCTTT	CASNPTHAAEAFF
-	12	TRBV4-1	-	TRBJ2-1	TGCGCCAGCAGCCAGGACGGATCGCGGCAGTTCTTC	CASSQDGSRQFF
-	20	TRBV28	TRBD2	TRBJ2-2	TGTGCCAGCAGTTCAAGTGGAGTACTAGCGGGAGTCGGAAACACCGGGGAGCTGTTTTTT	CASSSSGVLAGVGNTGELFF
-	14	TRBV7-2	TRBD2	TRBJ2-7	TGTGCCAGCAGCTTACTCAGCGGGATATACGAGCAGTACTTC	CASSLLSGIYEQYF
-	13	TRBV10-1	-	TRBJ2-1	TGCGCCAGCAGTGAAGCCCCGGGCTATGAGCAGTTCTTC	CASSEAPGYEQFF
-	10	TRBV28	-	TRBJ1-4	TGTGCGGTCGGTTATGAAAAACTGTTTTTT	CAVGYEKLFF
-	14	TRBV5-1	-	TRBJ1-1	TGCGCCAGCAGCACCCGGGATTTTAACACTGAAGCTTTCTTT	CASSTRDFNTEAFF
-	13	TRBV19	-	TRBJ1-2	TGTGCCAGTAGCCGGGGGTTCGAATATGGCTACACCTTC	CASSRGFEYGYTF
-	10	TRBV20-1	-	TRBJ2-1	TGCAGTGCTATGCACAATGAGCAGTTCTTC	CSAMHNEQFF
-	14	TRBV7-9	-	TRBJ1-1	TGTGCCAGCAGCTTAGAGTCAGGAAACACTGAAGCTTTCTTT	CASSLESGNTEAFF
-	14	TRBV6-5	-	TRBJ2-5	TGTGCCAGCAGCCAAGGGGTCGCGTGGGAGACCCAGTACTTC	CASSQGVAWETQYF
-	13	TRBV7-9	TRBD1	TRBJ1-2	TGTGCCAGCAGCCAGGACAGGGCCGCTGGCTACACCTTC	CASSQDRAAGYTF
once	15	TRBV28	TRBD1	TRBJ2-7	TGTGCCAGCACCCTGCGGGTGGACAGGATGGGCGAGCAGTACTTC	CASTLRVDRMGEQYF
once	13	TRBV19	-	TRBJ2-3	TGTGCCAGTAGCCCCGCAGGCACAGATACGCAGTATTTT	CASSPAGTDTQYF
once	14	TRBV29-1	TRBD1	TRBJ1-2	TGCAGCGTGGAAAGGGACAGGGGCAGCTATGGCTACACCTTC	CSVERDRGSYGYTF
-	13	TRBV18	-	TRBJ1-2	TGTGCCAGCTCACAGTACAGTAACTATGGCTACACCTTC	CASSQYSNYGYTF
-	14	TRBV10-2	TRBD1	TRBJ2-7	TGCGCCAGCAGTGCGCAGGGGGTCTCCTACGAGCAGTACTTC	CASSAQGVSYEQYF
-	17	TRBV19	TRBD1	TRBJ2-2	TGTGCCAGCGGACAGGGGGCGGTGGTATATAGCGTCGGGGAGCTGTTTTTT	CASGQGAVVYSVGELFF
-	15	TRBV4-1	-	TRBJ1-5	TGCGCCAGCAGTCCGTGGCAGAATAGCAATCAGCCCCAGCATTTT	CASSPWQNSNQPQHF
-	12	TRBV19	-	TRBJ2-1	TGTGCCAGTAATCACAGAGACAATGAGCAGTTCTTC	CASNHRDNEQFF
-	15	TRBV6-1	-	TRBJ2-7	TGTGCCAGCAGTGAATTGGCGGGCAACAGATTGGCGCAGTACTTC	CASSELAGNRLAQYF
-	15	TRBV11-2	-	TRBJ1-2	TGTGCCAGCAGCTCCGTCCGGGGGTACTCATATGGCTACACCTTC	CASSSVRGYSYGYTF
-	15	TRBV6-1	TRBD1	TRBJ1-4	TGTGCCAGCAGTGGCTTCGGGACAGGGAAAGAAAAACTGTTTTTT	CASSGFGTGKEKLFF
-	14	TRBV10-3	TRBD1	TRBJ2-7	TGTGCCATCAGCGACTCAGGGACAGCCTACGAGCAGTACTTC	CAISDSGTAYEQYF
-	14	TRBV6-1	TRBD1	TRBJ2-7	TGTGCCAGCTCCGGACAGGGGGGACCTTGGGAGCAGTACTTC	CASSGQGGPWEQYF
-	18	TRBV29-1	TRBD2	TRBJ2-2	TGCAGCGTTGATCTTGGACTAGCGGGGGGGTCTAACACCGGGGAGCTGTTTTTT	CSVDLGLAGGSNTGELFF
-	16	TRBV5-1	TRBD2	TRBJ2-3	TGCGCCAGCAGCTTTGGGGCGGGACTAGGAGGAGATACGCAGTATTTT	CASSFGAGLGGDTQYF
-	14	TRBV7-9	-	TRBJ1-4	TGTGCCAGCAGCGCGTCAGGGGCATTTGAAAAACTGTTTTTT	CASSASGAFEKLFF
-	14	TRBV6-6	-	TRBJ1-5	TGTGCCAGCGATTCGGACAACGACAATCAGCCCCAGCATTTT	CASDSDNDNQPQHF
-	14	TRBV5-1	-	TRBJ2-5	TGCGCCAGCAGCCGCGGGGAGGTGGGAGAGACCCAGTACTTC	CASSRGEVGETQYF
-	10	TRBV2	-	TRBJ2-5	TGTGCCAGCAGGACGGAGACCCAGTACTTC	CASRTETQYF
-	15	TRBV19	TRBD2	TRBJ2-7	TGTGCCAGTAGTACTCAGACTAGCGGATTCTACGAGCAGTACTTC	CASSTQTSGFYEQYF
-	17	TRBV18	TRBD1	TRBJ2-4	TGTGCCAGCTCACCAGACCGGGACAGGGTTACCAAAAACATTCAGTACTTC	CASSPDRDRVTKNIQYF
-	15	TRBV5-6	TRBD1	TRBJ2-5	TGTGCCAGCAGCTTAAGGACAGGGGCGATAGAGACCCAGTACTTC	CASSLRTGAIETQYF
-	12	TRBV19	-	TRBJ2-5	TGTGCCAGTAGTATAGATTTTGAGACCCAGTACTTC	CASSIDFETQYF
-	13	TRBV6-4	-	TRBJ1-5	TGTGCCAGCAGTGAGGGTAGCAATCAGCCCCAGCATTTT	CASSEGSNQPQHF